The next 27 T cell receptor beta chains were all read from a single sample in a study of T-cell reconstitution after alpha-beta-depleted transplantation in children. For TCRbeta, the library was prepared with unique molecular identifiers. From the PCR reads, TCRdb called clonotypes with MiXCR, one entry per CDR3 protein. The sample records fewer than 1 million distinct CDR3 sequences, about 15% being singletons. The input for sequencing was PBMCs, mostly from graft donor cells, taken 360 days after TCRalphabeta/CD19-depleted stem cell transplant. The receptors stem from a male patient younger than 18 who had a stem cell transplant for acute lymphoblastic leukemia, so the T cells may come from the graft donor.

This clonotype appeared a few times. The rearrangement joins TRBV12-3 or TRBV12-4 to TRBJ2-7; D perhaps matches TRBD1 (6 bases). The length of the CDR3 is 13 residues. V dropped 5 bases and J dropped 6 bases, with 14 bases sitting between them. In nucleotides, the CDR3 is TGTGCCAGCAGTCCCACCACAGGGCTCGAGCAGTACTTC. Protein sequence: CASSPTTGLEQYF.

This clonotype was recorded many times. This rearrangement joins TRBV7-6 to TRBJ2-1; no definite D call. Germline-derived CDR1 and CDR2 are SGHVS and FNYEAQ. This CDR3 is built from 12 residues. Trimming stripped 3 bases from V and 6 bases from J, with 6 bases between. CDR3 amino acids: CASSFWSNEQFF. The DNA of the CDR3 is TGTGCCAGCAGCTTTTGGTCCAATGAGCAGTTCTTC.

This clonotype was detected ten times or more. This chain uses TRBV7-9 with TRBJ2-3; either TRBD1 or TRBD2 may supply D (5 bases each). Deletions cut 5 bases from V and 3 bases from J, with 21 bases between. Germline V gives CDR1 SEHNR, CDR2 FQNEAQ (reference sequence). The length of the CDR3 is 17 residues. CDR3 in DNA: TGTGCCAGCAGCCTTTCCCCTACTAGGGACCGTACAGATACGCAGTATTTT. Translation gives CASSLSPTRDRTDTQYF.

This clonotype has at least ten counts. The chain recombines TRBV5-1 with TRBJ2-1; tentative D call: TRBD2 (5 bases). The CDR3 length is 13 residues. The ends were cut back, 7 bases at V and 10 bases at J, with 18 bases in the middle. Looked up from germline, CDR1 is SGHRS and CDR2 is YFSETQ. In DNA, the CDR3 is TGCGCCAGCGTCTCGAGGACTTCGGGAGAGCAGTTCTTC. Protein product: CASVSRTSGEQFF.

The V gene is TRBV4-2, the J gene TRBJ1-1, with D possibly TRBD1 on 5 matching bases. V was trimmed by 4 bases and J by 0 bases, leaving 18 bases between them. Germline V gene data show CDR1 as LGHNA and CDR2 as YNFKEQ. The CDR3 is 17 residues long. The CDR3 DNA reads as TGTGCCAGCAGCCTGCGACAGAACCAATTCATGAACACTGAAGCTTTCTTT. This translates into CASSLRQNQFMNTEAFF.

This clonotype was counted between two and nine times. V usage is TRBV18 and J usage is TRBJ2-7, with 10 bases fitting TRBD1. Losses at the gene ends were 0 bases for V and 5 bases for J; bases not matched to a gene: 7. CDR3 length: 16 amino acids. From germline, CDR1 is KGHSH and CDR2 LQKENI. In nucleotides, the CDR3 is TGTGCCAGCTCACCACCGCCCCAGACAGGGGGCAACGAGCAGTACTTC. It is translated as CASSPPPQTGGNEQYF.

This clonotype was seen ten or more times. The chain is built from TRBV29-1 and TRBJ2-1; no firm D call. Per germline, CDR1 SQVTM and CDR2 ANQGSEA. CDR3 size: 17 residues. The V end was cut by 4 bases, the J end by 0 bases, with 19 bases between. CDR3 nucleotide sequence: TGCAGCGTTGTAGGCAGTAGGCCCCTCTCCTCCTACAATGAGCAGTTCTTC. Translation: CSVVGSRPLSSYNEQFF.

V and J are TRBV4-2 and TRBJ2-7; the D is unclear. There are 15 residues in the CDR3. Germline CDR1 reads LGHNA; CDR2 reads YNFKEQ. V was shortened by 1 base and J by 0 bases, with 10 bases between the two germline ends. CDR3 bases: TGTGCCAGCAGCCAAGGTCCGCGGTCCTCCTACGAGCAGTACTTC. The encoded protein is CASSQGPRSSYEQYF.

This clonotype was detected only a few times. The V call is TRBV4-2, the J call TRBJ2-1; 12 bases align to TRBD2. Trimming took 4 bases from V and 7 from J; bases not matched to a gene: 17. The CDR3 contains 19 residues. Germline CDR1 is LGHNA and CDR2 is YNFKEQ. The DNA of the CDR3 is TGTGCCAGCAGCCCCCTGGTCCAATCTAGCGGGAGGGCAAAAAATGAGCAGTTCTTC. Translation: CASSPLVQSSGRAKNEQFF.

This clonotype has just a few counts. The V and J genes are TRBV9 and TRBJ2-5; D gene uncertain. Germline lookup yields CDR1 SGDLS and CDR2 YYNGEE. CDR3 length equals 15 residues. V lost 0 bases and J lost 2, with 11 bases in between. The CDR3 bases are TGTGCCAGCAGCGTAGAAGGAAGGAGTCAAGAGACCCAGTACTTC. It yields the protein CASSVEGRSQETQYF.

The chain couples TRBV12-3 or TRBV12-4 to TRBJ2-7, with 7 bases fitting TRBD2. This CDR3 has 15 residues. The J segment lost 3 bases and the V segment lost 2 bases, leaving 7 bases of the junction unmatched. CDR3 nucleotide sequence: TGTGCCAGCAGTTTACTCGCAGCGGGGCTCTACGAGCAGTACTTC. Amino acids: CASSLLAAGLYEQYF.

The rearrangement uses TRBV5-1 and TRBJ2-7, with 9 bases that match TRBD1. The J segment lost 3 bases and the V segment lost 2 bases, leaving 9 bases of the junction unmatched. The CDR3 consists of 16 residues. Per the germline V gene, CDR1 is SGHRS and CDR2 is YFSETQ. The CDR3 loop is CASSFGDRGIHYEQYF. CDR3 coding DNA: TGCGCCAGCAGCTTCGGAGACAGGGGGATCCACTACGAGCAGTACTTC.

The chain is built from TRBV5-1 and TRBJ2-1; weak D call: TRBD2 (5 bases). The CDR3 spans 18 residues. Germline V CDR1 and CDR2: SGHRS, YFSETQ. The ends were cut back, 1 base at V and 0 bases at J, with 17 bases in the middle. For the CDR3, the DNA is TGCGCCAGCAGCTTGAAACGGGAAAGAGTCGACTCCTACAATGAGCAGTTCTTC. Residues: CASSLKRERVDSYNEQFF.

The genes are TRBV19 and TRBJ2-2, with 10 bases matching TRBD1. After removal of 5 bases from V and 4 bases from J, the junction contained 10 bases not matched to a gene. There are 17 residues in the CDR3. Germline values: CDR1 LNHDA, CDR2 SQIVND (reference sequence). CDR3 sequence reads: CASSRLDRDRGTGELFF. CDR3 nucleotide sequence: TGTGCCAGTAGTCGTTTAGACCGGGACAGGGGCACCGGGGAGCTGTTTTTT.

The chain is built from TRBV12-3 or TRBV12-4 and TRBJ2-3; TRBD2 aligns across 10 bases. The CDR3 is made up of 14 amino acids. With 5 bases clipped from V and 6 bases from J, the junction kept 5 bases outside the gene matches. The CDR3 loop is CASSGRLAGDTQYF. In nucleotides, the CDR3 is TGTGCCAGCAGTGGCCGACTAGCGGGTGATACGCAGTATTTT.

The chain joins TRBV12-3 or TRBV12-4 to TRBJ2-1; TRBD2 agrees at 9 bases. V was pared by 2 bases and J by 0 bases, with 5 bases of the junction left unmatched. The CDR3 is 17 residues long. CDR3 loop: CASSLRGSGSSYNEQFF. In DNA, the CDR3 is TGTGCCAGCAGTTTACGGGGTAGCGGGAGCTCCTACAATGAGCAGTTCTTC.

This chain links TRBV18 with TRBJ1-1; D unclear. Trimming stripped 4 bases from V and 0 bases from J, with 9 bases between. The V gene's germline CDR1 is KGHSH and CDR2 LQKENI. The CDR3 covers 14 residues. CDR3 DNA sequence: TGTGCCAGCTCACGGTGGCAGATGAACACTGAAGCTTTCTTT. Encoded protein: CASSRWQMNTEAFF. Supplemented by reference TRBV18 and TRBJ1-1, the full variable domain reads NAGVMQNPRHLVRRRGQEARLRCSPMKGHSHVYWYRQLPEEGLKFMVYLQKENIIDESGMPKERFSAEFPKEGPSILRIQQVVRGDSAAYFCASSRWQMNTEAFFGQGTRLTVV.

The rearrangement uses TRBV6-5 and TRBJ2-3; 9 nucleotides match TRBD2. V lost 2 bases and J lost 4; bases outside the gene matches: 4. CDR1 is MNHEY, CDR2 SVGAGI, per germline. The CDR3 contains 15 residues. CDR3 loop: CASSYRLAAPDTQYF. In nucleotides, the CDR3 is TGTGCCAGCAGTTACCGACTAGCGGCCCCAGATACGCAGTATTTT.

In its sample, this clonotype was seen a few times. The genes are TRBV10-1 and TRBJ2-7, with D possibly matching TRBD2 (5 bases). Trimming left V 8 bases short and J 3 bases short, with 14 bases between. Germline V gene data show CDR1 as WNHNN and CDR2 as SYGVQD (reference sequence). The CDR3 is 13 amino acids. The chain's CDR3 is CASSFGVHYEQYF. The DNA of the CDR3 is TGCGCCAGCTCGTTCGGGGTGCACTACGAGCAGTACTTC.

J is TRBJ2-7 and V is TRBV6-5, with TRBD1 identical over 12 bases. Losses at the gene ends were 0 bases for V and 7 bases for J; bases not matched to a gene: 4. The length of the CDR3 is 15 residues. Germline CDR1 MNHEY, CDR2 SVGAGI. CDR3 DNA sequence: TGTGCCAGCAGTTACTCCTGGGACAGGGGGCTGGAGCAGTACTTC. Its translation is CASSYSWDRGLEQYF.

This clonotype was counted only a few times. The chain combines TRBV20-1 with TRBJ1-1; 10 bases are a match to TRBD1. CDR1 DFQATT and CDR2 SNEGSKA come from the germline V gene (reference sequence). Trimming cost V 3 bases and J 10 bases; bases outside gene matches: 11. The CDR3 sequence is 14 residues long. The CDR3 loop is CSASRPGTGVGAFF. The CDR3 nucleotides read TGCAGTGCTAGCCGTCCCGGGACAGGGGTCGGAGCTTTCTTT.

This clonotype has just a few counts. The V and J genes are TRBV7-9 and TRBJ2-4; 7 bases match TRBD1. Germline CDR1 reads SEHNR; CDR2 reads FQNEAQ (reference sequence). V lost 6 bases, J lost 4 bases, and 3 bases stayed unmatched. The CDR3 sequence is 13 residues long. CDR3 region: CASRGTEKNIQYF. The DNA for the CDR3 is TGTGCCAGCAGGGGGACAGAGAAAAACATTCAGTACTTC.

In its sample, this clonotype was seen a few times. The chain couples TRBV5-1 to TRBJ2-5; maybe TRBD1 (7 bases). Trimming took off 4 bases at V and 3 bases at J, with 19 bases between the two ends. Germline V gene sequence: CDR1 SGHRS, CDR2 YFSETQ. This CDR3 is 16 amino acids long. The CDR3 sequence: CASSPRTGGGKETQYF. DNA for the CDR3: TGCGCCAGCAGCCCCCGGACAGGTGGGGGGAAAGAGACCCAGTACTTC.

This clonotype was recorded once. The chain uses TRBV7-9 and TRBJ2-7, with 14 bases fitting TRBD2. CDR1 and CDR2 (germline): SEHNR, FQNEAQ (reference sequence). This CDR3 contains 16 residues. With V trimmed by 6 bases and J by 4 bases, 8 bases remained unmatched. The chain's CDR3 is CASRGTSGSLVYEQYF. As DNA, the CDR3 is TGTGCCAGCAGGGGGACTAGCGGGAGTCTGGTTTACGAGCAGTACTTC.

The DNA of the CDR3 is TGTGCCAGCAGCCAAGACGCCGGGACAGTCTATGGCTACACCTTC. This sequence encodes CASSQDAGTVYGYTF. V and J are TRBV4-2 and TRBJ1-2; TRBD1 matches at 7 bases. Germline lookup yields CDR1 LGHNA and CDR2 YNFKEQ. The V segment lost 0 bases and the J segment 4 bases; nucleotides outside the gene matches: 5. The CDR3 consists of 15 residues.

The chain is built from TRBV19 and TRBJ2-7; D perhaps matches TRBD1 (6 bases). Germline-derived CDR1 and CDR2 are LNHDA and SQIVND (reference sequence). CDR3 length: 14 residues. The V gene lost 5 bases and the J gene lost 6 bases, with 17 bases spanning the gap. The CDR3 coding sequence is TGTGCCAGTAGTGAACAGGCCCCAGGGGCCGAGCAGTACTTC. Protein sequence: CASSEQAPGAEQYF.

There are a few counts of this clonotype. This chain links TRBV7-9 with TRBJ2-7, with 11 positions matching TRBD2. The germline V gene has CDR1 SEHNR and CDR2 FQNEAQ (reference sequence). J gave up 4 bases and V 5 bases, and 4 bases lay outside the gene matches. The CDR3 extends over 14 amino acids. This CDR3 is CASSGTSGGYEQYF. The CDR3 nucleotides are TGTGCCAGCAGCGGGACTAGCGGAGGTTACGAGCAGTACTTC.